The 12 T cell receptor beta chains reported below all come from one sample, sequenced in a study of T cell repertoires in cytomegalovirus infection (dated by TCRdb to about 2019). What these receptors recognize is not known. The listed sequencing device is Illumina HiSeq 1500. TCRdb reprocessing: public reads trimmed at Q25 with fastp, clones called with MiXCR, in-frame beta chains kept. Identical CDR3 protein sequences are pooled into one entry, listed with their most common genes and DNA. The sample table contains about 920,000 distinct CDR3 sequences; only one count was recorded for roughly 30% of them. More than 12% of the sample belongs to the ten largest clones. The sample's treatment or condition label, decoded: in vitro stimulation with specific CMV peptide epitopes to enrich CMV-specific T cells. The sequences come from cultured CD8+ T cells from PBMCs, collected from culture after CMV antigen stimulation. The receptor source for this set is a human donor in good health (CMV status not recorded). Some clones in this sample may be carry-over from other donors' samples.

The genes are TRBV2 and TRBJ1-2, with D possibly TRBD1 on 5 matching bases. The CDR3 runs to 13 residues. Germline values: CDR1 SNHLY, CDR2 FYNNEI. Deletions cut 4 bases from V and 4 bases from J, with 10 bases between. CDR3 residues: CASSGGWGYGYTF. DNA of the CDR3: TGTGCCAGCAGTGGGGGGTGGGGCTATGGCTACACCTTC.

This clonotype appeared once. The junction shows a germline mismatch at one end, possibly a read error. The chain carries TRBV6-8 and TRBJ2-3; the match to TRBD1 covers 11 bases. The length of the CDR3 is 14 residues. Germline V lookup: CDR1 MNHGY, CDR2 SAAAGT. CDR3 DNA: TGTGCCGGCAGTCCAGGGACAGGGGGGGATACGCAGTATTTT. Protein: CAGSPGTGGDTQYF.

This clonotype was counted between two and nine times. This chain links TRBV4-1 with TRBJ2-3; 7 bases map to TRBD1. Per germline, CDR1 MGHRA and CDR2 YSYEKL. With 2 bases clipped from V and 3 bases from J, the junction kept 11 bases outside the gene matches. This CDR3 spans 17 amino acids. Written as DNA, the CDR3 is TGCGCCAGCAGCCAATCGGACAGGCCTAAGAGTACAGATACGCAGTATTTT. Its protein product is CASSQSDRPKSTDTQYF.

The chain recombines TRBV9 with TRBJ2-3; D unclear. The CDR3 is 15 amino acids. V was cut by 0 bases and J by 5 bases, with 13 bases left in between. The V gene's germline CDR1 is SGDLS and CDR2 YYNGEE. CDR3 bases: TGTGCCAGCAGCGTAGATCAGTCCCGCGGAGATACGCAGTATTTT. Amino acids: CASSVDQSRGDTQYF.

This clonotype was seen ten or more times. In nucleotides, the CDR3 is TGTGCCAGCAGTTTACGGGTTTTTGGAAACACCATATATTTT. It is translated as CASSLRVFGNTIYF. The chain joins TRBV27 to TRBJ1-3; no reliable D call. From germline, CDR1 is MNHEY and CDR2 SMNVEV (reference sequence). This CDR3 has 14 residues. V was trimmed by 2 bases and J by 3 bases, leaving 8 bases between them.

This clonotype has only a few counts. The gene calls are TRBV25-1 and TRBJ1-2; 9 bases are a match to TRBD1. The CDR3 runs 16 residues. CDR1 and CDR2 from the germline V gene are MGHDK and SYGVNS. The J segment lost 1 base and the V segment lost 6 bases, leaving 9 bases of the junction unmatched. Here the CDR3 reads CASRGPRQGGNYGYTF. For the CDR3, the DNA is TGTGCCAGCAGGGGCCCAAGACAGGGGGGTAACTATGGCTACACCTTC.

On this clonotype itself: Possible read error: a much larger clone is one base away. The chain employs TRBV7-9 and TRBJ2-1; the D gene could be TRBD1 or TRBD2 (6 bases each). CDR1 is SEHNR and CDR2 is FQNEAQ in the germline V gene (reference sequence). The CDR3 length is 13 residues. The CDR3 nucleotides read TGTGCCAACAGCCAGGAGGGGGGCAATGAGCAGTTCTTC. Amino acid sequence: CANSQEGGNEQFF.

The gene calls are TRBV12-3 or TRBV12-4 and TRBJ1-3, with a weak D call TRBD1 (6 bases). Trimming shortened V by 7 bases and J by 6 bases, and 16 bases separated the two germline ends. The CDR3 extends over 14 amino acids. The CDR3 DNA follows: TGTGCCAGCACCTCGGGGGCCGGAGCAAACACCATATATTTT. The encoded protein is CASTSGAGANTIYF.

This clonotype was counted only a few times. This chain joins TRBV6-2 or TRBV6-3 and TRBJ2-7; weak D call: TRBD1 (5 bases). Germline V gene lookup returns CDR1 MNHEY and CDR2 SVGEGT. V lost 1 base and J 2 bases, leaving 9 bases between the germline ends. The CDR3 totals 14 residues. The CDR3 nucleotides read TGTGCCAGCAGTTACTATCAGGGTCCCTACGAGCAGTACGTC. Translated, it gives CASSYYQGPYEQYV.

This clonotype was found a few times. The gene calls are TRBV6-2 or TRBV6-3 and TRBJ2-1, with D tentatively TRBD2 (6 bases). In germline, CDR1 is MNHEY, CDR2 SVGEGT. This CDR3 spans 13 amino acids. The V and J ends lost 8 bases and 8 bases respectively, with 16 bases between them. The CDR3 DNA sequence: TGTGCCAGCTCACGACTAGACGGAGATGAGCAGTTCTTC. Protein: CASSRLDGDEQFF.

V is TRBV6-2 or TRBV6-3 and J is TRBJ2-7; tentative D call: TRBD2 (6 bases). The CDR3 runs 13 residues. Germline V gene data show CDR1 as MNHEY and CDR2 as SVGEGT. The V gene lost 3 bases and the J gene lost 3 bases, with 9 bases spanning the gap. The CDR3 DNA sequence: TGTGCCAGCAGTTATATCGGGGGCTACGAGCAGTACGTC. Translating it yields CASSYIGGYEQYV.

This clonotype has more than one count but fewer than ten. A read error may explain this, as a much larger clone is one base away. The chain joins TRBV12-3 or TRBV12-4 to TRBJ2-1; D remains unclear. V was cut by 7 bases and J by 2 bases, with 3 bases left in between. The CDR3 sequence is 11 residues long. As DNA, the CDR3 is TGTGCCAGCAACACCTACAATGAGCAGTTCTTC. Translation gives CASNTYNEQFF.